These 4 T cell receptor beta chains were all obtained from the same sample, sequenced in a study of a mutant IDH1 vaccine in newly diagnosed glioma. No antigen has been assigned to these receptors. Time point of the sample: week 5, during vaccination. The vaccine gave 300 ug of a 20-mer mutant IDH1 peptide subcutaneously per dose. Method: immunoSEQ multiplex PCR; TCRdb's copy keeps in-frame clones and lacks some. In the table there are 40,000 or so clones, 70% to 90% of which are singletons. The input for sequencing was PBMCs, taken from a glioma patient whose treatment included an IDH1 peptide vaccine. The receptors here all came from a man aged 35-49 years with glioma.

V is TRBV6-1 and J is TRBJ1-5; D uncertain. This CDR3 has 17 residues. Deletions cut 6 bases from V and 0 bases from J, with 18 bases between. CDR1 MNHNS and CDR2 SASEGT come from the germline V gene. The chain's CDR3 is CASREKSIRYSNQPQHF. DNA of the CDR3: TGTGCCAGCAGGGAAAAATCCATCAGGTATAGCAATCAGCCCCAGCATTTT.

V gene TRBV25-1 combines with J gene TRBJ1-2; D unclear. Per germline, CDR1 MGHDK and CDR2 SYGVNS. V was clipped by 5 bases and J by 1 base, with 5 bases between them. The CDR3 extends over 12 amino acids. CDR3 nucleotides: TGTGCCAGCAGTACTGTTAACTATGGCTACACCTTC. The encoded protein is CASSTVNYGYTF.

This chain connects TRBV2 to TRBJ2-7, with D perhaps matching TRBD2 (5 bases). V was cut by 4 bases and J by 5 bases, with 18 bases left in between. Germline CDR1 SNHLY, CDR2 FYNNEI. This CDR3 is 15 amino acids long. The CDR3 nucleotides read TGTGCCAGCAGTGGAGGGCTTGTACGTCTCCACGAGCAGTACTTC. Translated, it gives CASSGGLVRLHEQYF.

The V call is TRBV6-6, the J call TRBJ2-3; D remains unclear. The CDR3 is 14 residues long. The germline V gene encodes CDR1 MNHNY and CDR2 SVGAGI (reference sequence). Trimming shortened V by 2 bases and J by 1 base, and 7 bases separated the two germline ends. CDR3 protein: CASSYRTGTDTQYF. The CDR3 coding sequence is TGTGCCAGCAGTTACAGAACGGGCACAGATACGCAGTATTTT.